The 10 T cell receptor beta chains below come from one sample, sequenced in a study of blood T cells in healthy people across ages (dated by TCRdb to 2014 to 2015). Libraries were made using 5' RACE. Sequencing instrument: Illumina HiSeq 2500. A second PCR of roughly 7 to 11 cycles was performed with a sample-barcoded 5' primer and a J-beta primer mix. The public reads were reanalyzed by TCRdb: fastp trimming at Q25, MiXCR alignment, in-frame beta chains only. Each CDR3 protein appears once, grouped with its most common genes and DNA. Present in this sample are fewer than 1 million distinct CDR3 sequences, around two fifths of which were seen just once. The ten largest clones add up to roughly 18% of the sample. Sequencing was done on a sample of blood. The receptor set was obtained from a man between 60 and 75 years old in good health.

The CDR3 DNA reads TGTGCCAGCAGTGGACGGGGGCGGGAGCAGTACTTC. It is translated as CASSGRGREQYF. The chain links TRBV2 to TRBJ2-4; the D gene is possibly TRBD2 (7 bases). The CDR3 contains 12 residues. Germline lookup yields CDR1 SNHLY and CDR2 FYNNEI. With 4 bases removed from V and 13 bases from J, the gap between germline ends came to 14 bases.

This sequence joins TRBV19 and TRBJ2-3, with D possibly being TRBD1 (6 bases). The CDR3 has 17 amino acids. Deletions cut 5 bases from V and 2 bases from J, with 20 bases between. Germline V gene data show CDR1 as LNHDA and CDR2 as SQIVND (reference sequence). The CDR3 reads CASSLTTGPVFTDTQYF. CDR3 nucleotides: TGTGCCAGTAGTCTTACGACAGGCCCGGTATTCACAGATACGCAGTATTTT. The complete variable domain, with remaining parts taken from reference TRBV19 and TRBJ2-3, reads DGGITQSPKYLFRKEGQNVTLSCEQNLNHDAMYWYRQDPGQGLRLIYYSQIVNDFQKGDIAEGYSVSREKKESFPLTVTSAQKNPTAFYLCASSLTTGPVFTDTQYFGPGTRLTVL.

The J gene is TRBJ1-5, the V gene TRBV4-3; no clear D. The CDR3 is 16 amino acids. The germline V gene encodes CDR1 LGHNA and CDR2 YSLEER. The V gene lost 0 bases and the J gene lost 0 bases, with 9 bases spanning the gap. This chain's CDR3 is CASSQDAAHSNQPQHF. CDR3 nucleotides: TGCGCCAGCAGCCAAGATGCGGCCCATAGCAATCAGCCCCAGCATTTT.

V usage is TRBV6-2 or TRBV6-3 and J usage is TRBJ1-6; D unclear. The V gene lost 6 bases and the J gene lost 9 bases, with 12 bases spanning the gap. The CDR3 runs 13 residues. Germline V CDR1 and CDR2: MNHEY, SVGEGT. The CDR3 loop is CASRPDDTSPLHF. The CDR3 bases are TGTGCCAGCAGACCCGATGATACTTCACCCCTCCACTTT.

This clonotype has only one observation. This chain connects TRBV7-9 to TRBJ1-1; D perhaps matches TRBD1 (5 bases). V lost 5 bases to trimming and J lost 1 base, with 11 bases between them. Germline V lookup: CDR1 SEHNR, CDR2 FQNEAQ (reference sequence). The CDR3 has 14 amino acids. The chain's CDR3 is CASSRGRGNTEAFF. CDR3 nucleotide sequence: TGTGCCAGCAGCCGGGGGAGGGGGAACACTGAAGCTTTCTTT.

The rearrangement links TRBV19 to TRBJ1-5; D not resolved. Germline V gene lookup returns CDR1 LNHDA and CDR2 SQIVND (reference sequence). Trimming pared 4 bases from V and 3 bases from J, leaving 7 bases between. This CDR3 is built from 13 residues. Here the CDR3 reads CASSKSSNQPQHF. CDR3 nucleotide sequence: TGTGCCAGTAGTAAGAGCTCCAATCAGCCCCAGCATTTT.

A few counts support this clonotype. V gene TRBV20-1 combines with J gene TRBJ2-1; 11 positions match TRBD2. Trimming cost V 1 base and J 0 bases; bases outside gene matches: 5. The CDR3 covers 17 residues. CDR1 is DFQATT and CDR2 is SNEGSKA in the germline V gene (reference sequence). The CDR3 nucleotides read TGCAGTGCTAGAGGGGCTAGCGGGGGGACCTCCTACAATGAGCAGTTCTTC. This encodes CSARGASGGTSYNEQFF.

The V call is TRBV19, the J call TRBJ2-2; D is uncertain. The CDR3 totals 13 residues. Trimming took 1 base from V and 4 from J, leaving 4 bases between them. Germline CDR1 reads LNHDA; CDR2 reads SQIVND (reference sequence). The CDR3 sequence is CASSIVRTGELFF. The DNA of the CDR3 is TGTGCCAGTAGTATAGTCCGCACCGGGGAGCTGTTTTTT.

J is TRBJ2-3 and V is TRBV4-1; 8 nucleotides align to TRBD1. Germline lookup yields CDR1 MGHRA and CDR2 YSYEKL. CDR3 length equals 15 residues. V dropped 4 bases and J dropped 5; count of bases not matched to a gene: 8. The CDR3 DNA reads as TGCGCCAGCAGCCCCGGTCAGGGGGCGATAGATACGCAGTATTTT. This sequence encodes CASSPGQGAIDTQYF.

The chain couples TRBV20-1 to TRBJ1-1; D is unresolved. Germline lookup yields CDR1 DFQATT and CDR2 SNEGSKA (reference sequence). V was trimmed by 0 bases and J by 10 bases, leaving 18 bases between them. CDR3 length: 14 amino acids. The CDR3 reads CSARDPRGRLGAFF. CDR3 nucleotides: TGCAGTGCTAGAGACCCCCGTGGCAGGTTGGGAGCTTTCTTT.